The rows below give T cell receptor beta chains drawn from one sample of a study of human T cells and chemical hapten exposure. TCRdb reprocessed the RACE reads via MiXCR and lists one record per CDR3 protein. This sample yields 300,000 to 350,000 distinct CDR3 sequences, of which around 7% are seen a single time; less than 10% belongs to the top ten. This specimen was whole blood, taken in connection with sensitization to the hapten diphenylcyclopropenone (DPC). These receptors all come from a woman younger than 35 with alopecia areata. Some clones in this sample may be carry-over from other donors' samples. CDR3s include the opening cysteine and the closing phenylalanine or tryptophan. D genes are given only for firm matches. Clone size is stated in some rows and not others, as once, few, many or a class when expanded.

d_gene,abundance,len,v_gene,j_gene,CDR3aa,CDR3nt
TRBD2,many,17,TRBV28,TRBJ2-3,CASSPGLAGHNTDTQYF,TGTGCCAGCAGCCCCGGACTAGCGGGGCATAACACAGATACGCAGTATTTT
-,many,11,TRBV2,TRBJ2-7,CASSPAGEQYF,TGTGCCAGCTCGCCGGCGGGCGAGCAGTACTTC
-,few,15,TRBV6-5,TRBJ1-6,CASSYSKGYNSPLHF,TGTGCCAGCAGTTACTCGAAGGGGTATAATTCACCCCTCCACTTT
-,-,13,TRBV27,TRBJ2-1,CASSFGSVNEQFF,TGTGCCAGCAGTTTTGGTTCCGTCAATGAGCAGTTCTTC
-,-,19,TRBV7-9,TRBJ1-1,CASSLRARDPRFMNTEAFF,TGTGCCAGCAGCTTACGTGCCCGGGACCCCCGATTCATGAACACTGAAGCTTTCTTT
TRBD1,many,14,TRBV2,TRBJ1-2,CASQHGTGEGGYTF,TGTGCCAGCCAACACGGGACAGGGGAAGGTGGCTACACCTTC
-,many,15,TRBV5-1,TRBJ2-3,CASSSGAANFDTQYF,TGCGCCAGCAGCTCTGGGGCAGCGAACTTTGATACGCAGTATTTT
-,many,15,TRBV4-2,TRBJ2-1,CASSQDLQEYNEQFF,TGTGCCAGCAGCCAAGATCTACAGGAATACAATGAGCAGTTCTTC
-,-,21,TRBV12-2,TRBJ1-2,CASRLATRIGNRQGQNYGYTF,TGTGCAAGTCGCTTAGCGACTCGCATTGGGAATCGACAGGGGCAAAACTATGGCTACACCTTC
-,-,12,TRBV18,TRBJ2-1,CASSPRGTEQFF,TGTGCCAGCTCACCACGGGGAACTGAGCAGTTCTTC
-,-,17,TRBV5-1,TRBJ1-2,CASSLGRTGILQYGYTF,TGCGCCAGCAGCCTGGGGCGAACAGGGATCCTACAATATGGCTACACCTTC
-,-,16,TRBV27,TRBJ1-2,CASSLFSNILDYGYTF,TGTGCCAGCAGTTTATTCAGCAATATCTTGGACTATGGCTACACCTTC
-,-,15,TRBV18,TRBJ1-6,CASSPISGTDSPLHF,TGTGCCAGCTCACCGATATCAGGGACTGATTCACCCCTCCACTTT
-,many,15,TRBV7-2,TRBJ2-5,CASSSTGTPRETQYF,TGTGCCAGCAGCTCTACCGGGACACCGAGAGAGACCCAGTACTTC
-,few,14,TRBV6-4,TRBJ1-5,CASSVSGGNQPQHF,TGTGCCAGCAGTGTATCCGGGGGCAATCAGCCCCAGCATTTT
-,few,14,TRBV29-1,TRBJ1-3,CSVEPPGSGNTIYF,TGCAGCGTTGAACCCCCGGGCTCTGGAAACACCATATATTTT
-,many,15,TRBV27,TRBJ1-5,CASSPWTGGNQPQHF,TGTGCCAGCAGTCCGTGGACGGGGGGCAATCAGCCCCAGCATTTT
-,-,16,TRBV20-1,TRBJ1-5,CSASLGNRVGNQPQHF,TGCAGTGCTAGTTTAGGAAACAGGGTGGGCAATCAGCCCCAGCATTTT
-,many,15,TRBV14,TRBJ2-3,CASSQGPAAPGAQYF,TGTGCCAGCAGCCAAGGTCCGGCGGCGCCCGGGGCGCAGTATTTT
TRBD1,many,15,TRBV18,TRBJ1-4,CASSSAGQSNEKLFF,TGTGCCAGCTCCTCCGCGGGACAGTCTAATGAAAAACTGTTTTTT
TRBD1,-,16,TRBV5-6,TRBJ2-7,CASSSGRDRVKNEQYF,TGTGCCAGCAGCTCGGGCCGGGACAGGGTAAAGAACGAGCAGTACTTC
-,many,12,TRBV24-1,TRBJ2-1,CATEDSYNEQFF,TGTGCCACCGAGGATTCCTACAATGAGCAGTTCTTC
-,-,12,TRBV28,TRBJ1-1,CASSLSVGEAFF,TGTGCCAGCAGTTTATCTGTGGGTGAAGCTTTCTTT
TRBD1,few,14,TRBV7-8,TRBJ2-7,CASSRTGSPYEQYF,TGTGCCAGCAGCCGGACAGGTTCCCCCTACGAGCAGTACTTC
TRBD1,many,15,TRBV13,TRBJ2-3,CASSLSGTGADTQYF,TGTGCCAGCAGCCTCAGCGGGACAGGGGCAGATACGCAGTATTTT
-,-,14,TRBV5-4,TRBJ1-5,CASSLYGGNQPQHF,TGTGCCAGCAGCTTGTACGGTGGCAATCAGCCCCAGCATTTT
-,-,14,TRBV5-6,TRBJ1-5,CASSLDQGNQPQHF,TGTGCCAGCAGCTTGGACCAGGGCAATCAGCCCCAGCATTTT
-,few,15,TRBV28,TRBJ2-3,CASSLLRGATDTQYF,TGTGCCAGCAGTTTATTAAGGGGGGCGACAGATACGCAGTATTTT
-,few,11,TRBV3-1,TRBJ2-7,CASSQEGGQYF,TGTGCCAGCAGCCAAGAGGGGGGGCAGTACTTC
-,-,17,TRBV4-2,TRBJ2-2,CASSPRTGGGNTGELFF,TGTGCCAGCAGCCCAAGAACTGGGGGCGGGAACACCGGGGAGCTGTTTTTT
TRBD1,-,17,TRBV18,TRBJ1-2,CASSPPPGQGFLYGYTF,TGTGCCAGCTCACCACCTCCGGGACAGGGGTTTCTCTATGGCTACACCTTC
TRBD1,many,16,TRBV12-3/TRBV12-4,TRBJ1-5,CASSAPPGQGFQPQHF,TGTGCCAGCAGTGCCCCACCGGGACAGGGGTTTCAGCCCCAGCATTTT
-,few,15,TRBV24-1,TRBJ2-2,CATSDLQGDTGELFF,TGTGCCACCAGTGATTTGCAGGGAGACACCGGGGAGCTGTTTTTT
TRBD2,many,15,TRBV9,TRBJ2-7,CASSPGTSGRNEQYF,TGTGCCAGCAGCCCCGGGACTAGCGGGAGGAACGAGCAGTACTTC
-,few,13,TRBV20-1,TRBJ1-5,CSASRDINQPQHF,TGCAGTGCTAGCCGGGACATCAATCAGCCCCAGCATTTT